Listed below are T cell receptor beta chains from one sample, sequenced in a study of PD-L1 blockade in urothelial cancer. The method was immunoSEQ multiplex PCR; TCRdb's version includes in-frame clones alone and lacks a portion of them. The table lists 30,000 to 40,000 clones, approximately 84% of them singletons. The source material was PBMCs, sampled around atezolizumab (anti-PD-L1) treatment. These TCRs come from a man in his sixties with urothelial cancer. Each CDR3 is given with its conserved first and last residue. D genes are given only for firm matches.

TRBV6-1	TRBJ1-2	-	CASSARSNYGYTF
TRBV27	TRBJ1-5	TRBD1	CASTPLTGTGDNQPQHF
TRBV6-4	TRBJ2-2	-	CASSEAPSTGELFF
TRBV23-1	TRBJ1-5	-	CASSHGHQLEPQHF
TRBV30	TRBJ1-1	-	CAWRGGRINTEAFF
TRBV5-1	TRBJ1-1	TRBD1	CASSLTGGTEAFF
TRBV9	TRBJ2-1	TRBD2	CASSVGGGSYNEQFF
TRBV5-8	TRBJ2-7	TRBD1	CASSSGQYYEQYF
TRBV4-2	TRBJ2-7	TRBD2	CASSQVGRLAGGRSYEQYF
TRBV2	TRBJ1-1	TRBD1	CASSPNRGDTEAFF
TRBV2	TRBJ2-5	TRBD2	CATLAGETQYF
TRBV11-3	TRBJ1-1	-	CASSQGLANTEAFF
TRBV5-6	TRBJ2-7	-	CASSLAGYHEQYF
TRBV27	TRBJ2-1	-	CASRRTEGYNEQFF
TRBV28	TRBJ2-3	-	CASSRGSGTDTQYF
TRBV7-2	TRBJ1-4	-	CASSLGVNEKLFF
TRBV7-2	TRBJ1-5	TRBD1	CASSLGTGLNQPQHF
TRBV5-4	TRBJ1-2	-	CASSLGLGGSYGYTF
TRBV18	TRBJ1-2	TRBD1	CASSLTDRVDGYTF
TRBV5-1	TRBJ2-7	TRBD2	CASSRRTSGSGNYEQYF
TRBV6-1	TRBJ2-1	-	CASSEFGSPSYNEQFF
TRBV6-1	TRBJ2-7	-	CASHPSGGGEQYF
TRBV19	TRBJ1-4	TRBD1	CASSMLDRVTNEKLFF
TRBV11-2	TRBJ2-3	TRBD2	CASSLGRGGTSGRTDTQYF
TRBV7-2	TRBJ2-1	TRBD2	CASSSRLAGNHEQFF
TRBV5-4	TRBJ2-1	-	CASSLTLRSSSEQFF
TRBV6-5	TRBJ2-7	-	CASSYNQGSYEQYF
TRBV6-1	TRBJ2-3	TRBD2	CASSERGSGMVVQYF
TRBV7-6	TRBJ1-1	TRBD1	CASSLQGQGAGEAFF
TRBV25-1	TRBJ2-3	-	CASSPSTDTQYF
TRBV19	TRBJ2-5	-	CASSTSSQETQYF
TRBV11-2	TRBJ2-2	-	CASTPTATNTGELFF
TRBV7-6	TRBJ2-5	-	CASSPALRETQYF
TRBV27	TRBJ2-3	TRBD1	CASSLGTGRTDTQYF
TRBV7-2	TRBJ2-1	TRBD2	CASRGLAGKNEQFF
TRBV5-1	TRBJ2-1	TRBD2	CASNVGRLNEQFF
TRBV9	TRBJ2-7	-	CASSQGGYYEQYF
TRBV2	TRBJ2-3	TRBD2	CASNPTSGTTDTQYF
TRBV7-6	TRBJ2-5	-	CAISETQYF
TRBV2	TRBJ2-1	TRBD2	CATPGLVVNEQFF
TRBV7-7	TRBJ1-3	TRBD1	CASSAGQGAAGNTIYF
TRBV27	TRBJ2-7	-	CASSLSVLAIYEQYF
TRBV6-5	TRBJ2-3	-	CASSYSGGTDTQYF
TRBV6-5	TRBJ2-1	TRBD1	CASSFRTGTNEQFF
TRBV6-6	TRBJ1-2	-	CASSYQGGYTF
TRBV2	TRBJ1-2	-	CASGGDSPAGYTF
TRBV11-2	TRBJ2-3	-	CASSLSAGLGKYF
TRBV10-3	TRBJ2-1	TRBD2	CAIQIAGGPSDEQFF
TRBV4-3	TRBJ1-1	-	CASSQRGGTEAFF